This T cell receptor (beta chain) derives from a study of blood T cell repertoires in COVID-19 (dated by TCRdb to the early 2020s). In the study overall: Samples from collaborators originated in the United States, Italy and Spain and spanned both the acute and convalescent phases of COVID-19. Deeply sampled blood TCRbeta repertoires from subjects exposed to, actively infected with, or recovered from COVID-19 were included in the dataset. The samples were drawn from two sources: the first 160 participants of the ongoing ImmuneRACE study, and fewer than 1,500 subjects contributed by 6 global collaborators. A de-identified subject ID, COVID-19 status, age in years and sex were almost always included in the sample metadata. A freely available public database, intended as a resource for researchers studying the immune response to SARS-CoV-2, is where the repertoires were released. The prospective study material was composed of cDNA or gDNA derived from T cells, B-cell-depleted T cells, or PBMCs. Where HLA class I and class II types were available, the types were taken from metadata supplied by the sample provider, not from assay-based typing.

The immunoSEQ Assay, a bias-controlled multiplex PCR, was used to amplify TCRbeta CDR3 regions from genomic DNA. The original methods were these. The number of nucleated cells in each sample was estimated by amplification of reference gene primers within the assay. To quantify the absolute abundance of each unique TCRbeta CDR3 rearrangement, sequence reads were collapsed and filtered. For each sample, productive Simpson clonality was calculated as the square root of Simpson's diversity index over productive rearrangements. This immuneACCESS table, as held by TCRdb, lists in-frame sequences with V and J called but not all clones. Of the missing ones, under half trace to an unresolved V gene in checked studies; the others have no known cause. The DNA was the basis for D and trimming; V, J and clone size are from that table. This sample is represented by 200,000 or so clones; approximately 85% of them were singletons. Of the sample, 2.9% falls within the top ten clones.

Another Seattle source contributed samples from volunteer blood donors who had recovered from COVID-19. The collaborating institutions used their own protocols to collect whole blood in K2EDTA tubes. For TCRbeta analysis, collaborators shipped samples in one of three forms: frozen whole blood, isolated PBMCs, or DNA extracted from either of those sample types. Concerning this clone itself: The antigen this receptor binds is unknown. No much larger clone is present one base from it, and per-base qualities are unavailable.

The investigation overall reported the following: The amount of clinical and demographic metadata varied by source and participant and was provided uncurated.

The germline V gene gives CDR1 as SQVTM and CDR2 as ANQGSEA. V and J lose 0 bases and 7 bases, and a span of 19 bases separates them. From cysteine to phenylalanine, the CDR3 is 15 amino acids long. The kept DNA is CDR3 alone, 45 bases in frame from the first base. The chain was built from TRBV29-1 and TRBJ2-7; the best D guess is TRBD2, with 5 bases matching. The TCR sequence derives from a man aged 50-60 years who had recovered from COVID-19. Source material: peripheral blood. The CDR3 region: CSVEDRGSPRREQYF. The sequenced DNA is TGCAGCGTTGAAGATCGAGGGAGCCCCCGGAGGGAGCAGTACTTC.